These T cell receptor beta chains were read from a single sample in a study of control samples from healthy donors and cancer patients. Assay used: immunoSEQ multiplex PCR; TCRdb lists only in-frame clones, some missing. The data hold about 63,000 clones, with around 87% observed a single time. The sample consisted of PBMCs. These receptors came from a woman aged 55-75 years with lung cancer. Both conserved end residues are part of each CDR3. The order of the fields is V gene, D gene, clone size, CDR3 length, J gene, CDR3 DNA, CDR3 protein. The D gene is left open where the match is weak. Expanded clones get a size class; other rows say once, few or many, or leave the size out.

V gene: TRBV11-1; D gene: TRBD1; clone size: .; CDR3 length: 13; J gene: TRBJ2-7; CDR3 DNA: TGTGCCAGCAGCTTAGGGGACAGGGGCGAGCAGTACTTC; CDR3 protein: CASSLGDRGEQYF
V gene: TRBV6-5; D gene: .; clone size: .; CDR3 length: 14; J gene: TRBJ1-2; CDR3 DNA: TGTGCCAGCACCACCCGGCGGGGTAGCTATGGCTACACCTTC; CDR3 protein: CASTTRRGSYGYTF
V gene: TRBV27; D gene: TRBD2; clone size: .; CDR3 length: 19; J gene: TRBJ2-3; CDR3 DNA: TGTGCCAGCAGTTTATACGGGGGGGCCCCCCCAGATGCTACGGGTACGCAGTATTTT; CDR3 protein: CASSLYGGAPPDATGTQYF
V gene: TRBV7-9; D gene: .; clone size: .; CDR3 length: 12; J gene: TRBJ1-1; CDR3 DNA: TGTGCCAGCATCCAGGGGAACACTGAAGCTTTCTTT; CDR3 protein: CASIQGNTEAFF
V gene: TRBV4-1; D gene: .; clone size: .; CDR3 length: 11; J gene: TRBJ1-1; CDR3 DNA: TGCGCCAGCAGCCAACTGGGCCCAGCTTTCTTT; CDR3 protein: CASSQLGPAFF
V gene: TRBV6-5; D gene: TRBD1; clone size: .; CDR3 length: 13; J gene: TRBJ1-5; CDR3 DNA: TGTGCCAGCTCCGGGACAGGCAGCCAGCCCCAGCATTTT; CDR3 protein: CASSGTGSQPQHF
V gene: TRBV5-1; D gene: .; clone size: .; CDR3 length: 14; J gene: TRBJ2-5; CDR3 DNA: TGCGCCAGCAGCCGGGACGGCTACCAAGAGACCCAGTACTTC; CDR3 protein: CASSRDGYQETQYF
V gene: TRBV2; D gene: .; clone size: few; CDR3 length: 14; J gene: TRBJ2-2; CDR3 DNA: TGTGCCAGCATGCAGGGGATAAAAACCGGGGAGCTGTTTTTT; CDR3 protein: CASMQGIKTGELFF
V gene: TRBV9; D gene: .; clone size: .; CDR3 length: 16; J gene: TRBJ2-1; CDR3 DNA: TGTGCCAGCAGCGTACAGGGCGGCACAACCCTCAATGAGCAGTTCTTC; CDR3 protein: CASSVQGGTTLNEQFF
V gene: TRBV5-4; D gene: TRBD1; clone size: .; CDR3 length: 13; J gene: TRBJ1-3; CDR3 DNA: TGTGCCAGCAGCTTAGGGACAGGCACCACCATATATTTT; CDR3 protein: CASSLGTGTTIYF
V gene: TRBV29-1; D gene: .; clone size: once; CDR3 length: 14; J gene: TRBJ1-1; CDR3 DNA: TGCAGCGCCTCATCCCCGGCAAGGGGCACTGAAGCTTTCTTT; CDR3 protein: CSASSPARGTEAFF
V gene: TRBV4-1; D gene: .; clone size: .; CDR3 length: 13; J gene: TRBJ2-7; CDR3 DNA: TGCGCCAGCAGCCCTGTAGCGGCATACGAGCAGTACTTC; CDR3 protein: CASSPVAAYEQYF
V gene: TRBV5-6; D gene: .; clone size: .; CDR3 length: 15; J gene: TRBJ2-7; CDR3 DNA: TGTGCCAGCAGTCGAGGTAGTAGCGGAGCCTACGAGCAGTACTTC; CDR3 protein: CASSRGSSGAYEQYF
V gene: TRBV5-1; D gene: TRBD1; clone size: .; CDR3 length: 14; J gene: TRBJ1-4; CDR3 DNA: TGCGCCAGCAGGGAGCAGGGGGCTAATGAAAAACTGTTTTTT; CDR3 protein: CASREQGANEKLFF
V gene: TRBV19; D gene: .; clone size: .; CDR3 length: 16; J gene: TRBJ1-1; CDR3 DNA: TGTGCCAGTAGCAATCTCAGAGGGGACACAGGCACTGAAGCTTTCTTT; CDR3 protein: CASSNLRGDTGTEAFF
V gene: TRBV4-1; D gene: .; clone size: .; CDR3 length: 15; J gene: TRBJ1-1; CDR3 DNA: TGCGCCAGCAGCCTGATGACCCACTCATACACTGAAGCTTTCTTT; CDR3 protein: CASSLMTHSYTEAFF
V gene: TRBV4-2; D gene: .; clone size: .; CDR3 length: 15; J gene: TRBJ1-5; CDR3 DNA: TGTGCCAGCAGCCAAGACACCGGAGGAGTTCAGCCCCAGCATTTT; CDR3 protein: CASSQDTGGVQPQHF
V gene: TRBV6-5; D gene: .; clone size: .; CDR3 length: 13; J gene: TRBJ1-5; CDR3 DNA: TGTGCCAGCAGTTCGAACAACAATCAGCCCCAGCATTTT; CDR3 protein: CASSSNNNQPQHF
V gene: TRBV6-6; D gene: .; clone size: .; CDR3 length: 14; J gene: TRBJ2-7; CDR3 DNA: TGTGCCAGCAGTTATCGACTATCCTCCTACGAGCAGTACTTC; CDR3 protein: CASSYRLSSYEQYF
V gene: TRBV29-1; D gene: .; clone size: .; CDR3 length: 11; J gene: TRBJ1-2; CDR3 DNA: TGCAGCGTTGACGGGTACTATGGCTACACCTTC; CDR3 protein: CSVDGYYGYTF
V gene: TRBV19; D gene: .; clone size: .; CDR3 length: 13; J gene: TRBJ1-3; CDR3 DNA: TGTGCCAGTAGTAGAACTTCGGGAAACACCATATATTTT; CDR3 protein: CASSRTSGNTIYF
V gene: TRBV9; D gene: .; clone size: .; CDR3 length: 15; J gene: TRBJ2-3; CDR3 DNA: TGTGCCAGCAGCGTAGGGGACATACTCACAGATACGCAGTATTTT; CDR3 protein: CASSVGDILTDTQYF
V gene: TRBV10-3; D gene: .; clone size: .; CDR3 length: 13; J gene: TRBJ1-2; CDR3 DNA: TGTGCCATCGCGGGGAATGAAGACTATGGCTACACCTTC; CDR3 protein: CAIAGNEDYGYTF
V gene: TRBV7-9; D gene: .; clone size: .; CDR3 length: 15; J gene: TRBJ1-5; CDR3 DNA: TGTGCCAGCAGCTTGGAAGGGTATAGCAATCAGCCCCAGCATTTT; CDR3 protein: CASSLEGYSNQPQHF
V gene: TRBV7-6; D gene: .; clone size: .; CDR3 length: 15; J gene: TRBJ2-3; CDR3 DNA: TGTGCCAGCAGCTTAGACGCGGGGCCGGCGGGTACGCAGTATTTT; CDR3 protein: CASSLDAGPAGTQYF
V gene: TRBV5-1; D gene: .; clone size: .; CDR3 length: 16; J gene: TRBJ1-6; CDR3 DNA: TGCGCCAGCAGCTTGGGGGGGCCCTCCTATAATTCACCCCTCCACTTT; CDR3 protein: CASSLGGPSYNSPLHF
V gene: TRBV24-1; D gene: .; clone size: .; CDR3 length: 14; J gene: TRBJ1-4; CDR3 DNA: TGTGCCACCAATTCGGAGGGGACTAATGAAAAACTGTTTTTT; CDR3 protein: CATNSEGTNEKLFF
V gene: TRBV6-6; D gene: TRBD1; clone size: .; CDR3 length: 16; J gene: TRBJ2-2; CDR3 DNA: TGTGCCAGCAGGACCTTACAGGGGGCGAGGACCGGGGAGCTGTTTTTT; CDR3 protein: CASRTLQGARTGELFF
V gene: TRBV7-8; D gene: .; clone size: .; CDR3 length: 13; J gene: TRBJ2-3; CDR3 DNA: TGTGCCAGCAGCCCCGGGGTGGAAGATACGCAGTATTTT; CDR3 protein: CASSPGVEDTQYF
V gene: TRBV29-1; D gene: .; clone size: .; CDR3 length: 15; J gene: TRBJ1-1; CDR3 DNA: TGCAGCGTTACCTCCGGGAGGGGACTTCCCACTGAAGCTTTCTTT; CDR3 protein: CSVTSGRGLPTEAFF
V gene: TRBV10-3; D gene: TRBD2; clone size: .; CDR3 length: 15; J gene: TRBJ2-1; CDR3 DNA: TGTGCCATCAGTGACAGCGGGGGGGTCTACAATGAGCAGTTCTTC; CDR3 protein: CAISDSGGVYNEQFF
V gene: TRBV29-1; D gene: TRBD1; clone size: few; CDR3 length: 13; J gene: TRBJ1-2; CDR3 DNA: TGCAGCGTTGAGGAACAGGGGATCTATGGCTACACCTTC; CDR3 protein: CSVEEQGIYGYTF
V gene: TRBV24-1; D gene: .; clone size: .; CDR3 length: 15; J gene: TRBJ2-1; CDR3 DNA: TGTGCCACCAGTGATTCACGCGGCGGGAACAATGAGCAGTTCTTC; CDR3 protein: CATSDSRGGNNEQFF
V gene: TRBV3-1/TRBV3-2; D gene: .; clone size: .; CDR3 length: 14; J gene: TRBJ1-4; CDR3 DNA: TGTGCCAGCAGCTATGGCGGGGGGGATGAAAAACTGTTTTTT; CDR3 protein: CASSYGGGDEKLFF
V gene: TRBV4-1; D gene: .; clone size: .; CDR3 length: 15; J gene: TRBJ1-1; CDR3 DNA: TGCGCCAGCAGCTACCGAGGAGGGGGAGACACTGAAGCTTTCTTT; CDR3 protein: CASSYRGGGDTEAFF
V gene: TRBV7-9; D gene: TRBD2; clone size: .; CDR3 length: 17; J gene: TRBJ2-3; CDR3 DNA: TGTGCCAGCAGCCCGGCGGGGACTAGCGGTTTCGCAGATACGCAGTATTTT; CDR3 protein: CASSPAGTSGFADTQYF
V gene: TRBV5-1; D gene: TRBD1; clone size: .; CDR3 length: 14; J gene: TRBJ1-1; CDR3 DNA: TGCGCCAGCAGCCTAGAGACAGGGCGGACTGAAGCTTTCTTT; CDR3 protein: CASSLETGRTEAFF
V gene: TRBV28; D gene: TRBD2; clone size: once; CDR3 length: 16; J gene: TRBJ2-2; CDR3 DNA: TGTGCCAGCAGTTCAAGCGGGAGGGCCTTTCGTGGGGAGCTGTTTTTT; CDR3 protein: CASSSSGRAFRGELFF
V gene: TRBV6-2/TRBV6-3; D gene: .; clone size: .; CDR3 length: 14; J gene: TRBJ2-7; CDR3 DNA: TGTGCCAGCAGTTACTCGGCTAGTTCCTACGAGCAGTACTTC; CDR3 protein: CASSYSASSYEQYF
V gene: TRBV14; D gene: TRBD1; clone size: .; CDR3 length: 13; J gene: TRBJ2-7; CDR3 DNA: TGTGCCAGCAGCCATCAGGGGGCCTACGAGCAGTACTTC; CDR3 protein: CASSHQGAYEQYF
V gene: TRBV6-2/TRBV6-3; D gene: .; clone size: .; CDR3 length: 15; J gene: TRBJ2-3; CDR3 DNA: TGTGCCAGCAGTTCCTATTCCACTAGCACAGATACGCAGTATTTT; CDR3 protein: CASSSYSTSTDTQYF
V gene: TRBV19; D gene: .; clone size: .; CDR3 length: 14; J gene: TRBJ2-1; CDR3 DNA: TGTGCCAGTAGTATGACTAGTACTTACAATGAGCAGTTCTTC; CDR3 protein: CASSMTSTYNEQFF
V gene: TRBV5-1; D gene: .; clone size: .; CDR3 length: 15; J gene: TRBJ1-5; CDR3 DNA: TGCGCCAGCAGCCCGGGGAGCGAGGGCAATCAGCCCCAGCATTTT; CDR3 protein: CASSPGSEGNQPQHF
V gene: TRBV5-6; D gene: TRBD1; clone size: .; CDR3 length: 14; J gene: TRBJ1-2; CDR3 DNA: TGTGCCACCGTGGACAGGGGACTCAACTATGGCTACACCTTC; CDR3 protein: CATVDRGLNYGYTF